This T cell receptor beta chain comes out of a study of blood T cell repertoires in COVID-19. At the level of the study: Specimens from acute and convalescent COVID-19 originated in the United States, Italy and Spain.

Seattle-derived patients entered the study during active infection and were followed longitudinally. This clone was observed a few times. Methods used by the authors: Reference gene primer amplification yielded estimated nucleated cell counts. Assay used: immunoSEQ multiplex PCR; TCRdb lists only in-frame clones, some missing. V and J calls and clone size follow that table, whereas D and trimming were derived from the DNA. This table holds 85,000 to 100,000 clones, 85% to 90% found once. The V end lost 7 bases, the J end lost 1 base, and 14 bases lay between the germline ends. This CDR3 comprises 14 residues. Germline CDR1 MNHEY, CDR2 SVGAGI.

Specimen: peripheral blood. This chain connects TRBV6-5 to TRBJ2-7; a weak D match, TRBD1 (6 bases). This TCR derives from a man aged 45-65 years with COVID-19, enrolled during active disease. CDR3 region: CASKPQGFSYEQYF. Here the CDR3 DNA reads TGTGCCAGCAAACCACAGGGTTTTTCCTACGAGCAGTACTTC.